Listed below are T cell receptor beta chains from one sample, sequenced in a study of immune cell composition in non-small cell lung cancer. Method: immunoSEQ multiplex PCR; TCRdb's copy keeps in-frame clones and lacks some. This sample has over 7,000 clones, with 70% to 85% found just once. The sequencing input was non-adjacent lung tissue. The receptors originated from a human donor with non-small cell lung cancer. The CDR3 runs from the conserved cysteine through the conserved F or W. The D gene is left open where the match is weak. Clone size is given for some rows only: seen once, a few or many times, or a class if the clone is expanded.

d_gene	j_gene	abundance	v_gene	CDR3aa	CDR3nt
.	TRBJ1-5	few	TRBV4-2	CASSLPGEGQPQHF	TGTGCCAGCAGCCTACCCGGGGAAGGGCAGCCCCAGCATTTT
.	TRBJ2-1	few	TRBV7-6	CASSLAEYEQFF	TGTGCCAGCAGCTTAGCTGAGTATGAGCAGTTCTTC
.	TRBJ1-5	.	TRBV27	CASRNRHDQPQHF	TGTGCCAGCAGAAACAGGCACGATCAGCCCCAGCATTTT
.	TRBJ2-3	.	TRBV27	CASSSGGGDTQYF	TGTGCCAGCAGTTCTGGAGGCGGAGATACGCAGTATTTT
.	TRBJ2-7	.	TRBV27	CASSLVSGSSYEQYF	TGTGCCAGCAGTTTAGTGTCGGGTAGCTCCTACGAGCAGTACTTC
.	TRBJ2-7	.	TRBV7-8	CASSLGDIPQEQYF	TGTGCCAGCAGCTTAGGTGACATCCCCCAAGAGCAGTACTTC
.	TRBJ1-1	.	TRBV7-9	CASSSDAGELTEAFF	TGTGCCAGCAGCTCGGACGCGGGAGAGTTAACTGAAGCTTTCTTT
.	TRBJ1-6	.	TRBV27	CASSSYRDNSPLHF	TGTGCCAGCAGTTCGTATAGGGATAATTCACCCCTCCACTTT
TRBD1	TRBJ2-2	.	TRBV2	CASWEGQGRTGELFF	TGTGCCAGCTGGGAGGGACAGGGTAGAACCGGGGAGCTGTTTTTT
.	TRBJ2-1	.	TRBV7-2	CASSRLNEQFF	TGTGCCAGCAGCCGCCTTAATGAGCAGTTCTTC
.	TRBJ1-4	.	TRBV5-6	CASSLGDRSEKLFF	TGTGCCAGCAGCTTGGGCGACAGGTCAGAAAAACTGTTTTTT
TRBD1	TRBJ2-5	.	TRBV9	CASSVAPDREETQYF	TGTGCCAGCAGCGTAGCTCCCGACAGGGAAGAGACCCAGTACTTC
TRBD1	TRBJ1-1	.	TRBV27	CASSWGQGIGTEAFF	TGTGCCAGCAGTTGGGGACAGGGCATAGGGACTGAAGCTTTCTTT
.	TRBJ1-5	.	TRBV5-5	CASSLKGDQPQHF	TGTGCCAGCAGCTTGAAGGGCGATCAGCCCCAGCATTTT
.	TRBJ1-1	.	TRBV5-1	CASSLDGLSFF	TGCGCCAGCAGCTTGGATGGGTTGTCTTTCTTT
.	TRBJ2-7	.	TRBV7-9	CASSSGFEQYF	TGTGCCAGCAGCTCAGGCTTTGAGCAGTACTTC
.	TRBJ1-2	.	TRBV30	CAWSVLSYGYTF	TGTGCCTGGAGTGTACTTAGCTATGGCTACACCTTC
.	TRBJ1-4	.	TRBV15	CATSRGGAGTNEKLFF	TGTGCCACCAGCAGAGGGGGCGCAGGGACTAATGAAAAACTGTTTTTT
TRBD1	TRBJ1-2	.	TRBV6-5	CASSYGGQIYGYTF	TGTGCCAGCAGTTACGGGGGACAGATCTATGGCTACACCTTC
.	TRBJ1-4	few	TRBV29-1	CSVEDQGLREKLFF	TGCAGCGTTGAAGATCAGGGGTTGAGGGAAAAACTGTTTTTT
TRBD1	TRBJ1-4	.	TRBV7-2	CASSSTTGQGGEKLFF	TGTGCCAGCAGCTCAACCACGGGACAGGGTGGAGAAAAACTGTTTTTT
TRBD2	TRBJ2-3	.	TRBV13	CASSLRVGRADTQYF	TGTGCCAGCAGCCTCCGCGTTGGGAGGGCAGATACGCAGTATTTT
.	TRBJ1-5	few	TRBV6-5	CASRRTGRNQPQHF	TGTGCCAGCAGACGCACAGGGCGCAATCAGCCCCAGCATTTT